This T cell receptor (beta chain) was observed in a study of PD-1 blockade in classical Hodgkin lymphoma. Data came from immunoSEQ multiplex PCR; TCRdb stores just in-frame clones and leaves some out. The repertoire includes tens of thousands of clones, around 80% of them detected once, and around 10% sits in the top ten. About this clone: Its antigen remains unknown.

Trimming took off 10 bases at V and 2 bases at J, with 10 bases between the two ends. The CDR3 sequence is 11 residues long. Looked up from germline, CDR1 is SGDLS and CDR2 is YYNGEE. Study-level points and caveats: Diversity similar to that of newly diagnosed patients was seen at baseline in complete responders. Baseline TCR diversity was reportedly lower in newly diagnosed patients than in healthy donors. It was reported as lower still in relapsed/refractory patients. Repertoire difference causes, possibly disease activity or prior therapy, remain undefined.

Relapse after autologous stem cell transplantation occurred in every patient, and brentuximab vedotin exposure varied. Complete response, partial response or progressive disease constituted the best response categories observed. This chain joins TRBV9 and TRBJ2-7; D unresolved. The source material was peripheral blood mononuclear cells (PBMCs), sampled before the second cycle of nivolumab. The receptor was isolated from a human donor with classical Hodgkin lymphoma. The CDR3 nucleotides are TGTGCCGCCCAAACGCCCTACGAGCAGTACTTC. Protein sequence: CAAQTPYEQYF.